These 8 T cell receptor beta chains share one sample of origin, sequenced in a study of CD8 T cells in ankylosing spondylitis. From the 5' RACE reads, TCRdb called clonotypes with MiXCR, one entry per CDR3 protein. Of about 360,000 distinct CDR3 sequences in the sample, roughly 20% were seen once. The specimen sequenced was blood, either unsorted or a sorted T cell fraction (not recorded which). All receptors derive from a male donor with ankylosing spondylitis or in good health (not recorded which).

This clonotype was recorded a few times. The chain has TRBV3-1 and TRBJ2-5, with D perhaps TRBD1 or TRBD2 (5 bases each). Germline V gene data show CDR1 as LGHDT and CDR2 as YNNKEL (reference sequence). V lost 0 bases and J 5 bases, leaving 13 bases between the germline ends. The CDR3 has 15 amino acids. CDR3 sequence: CASSQEWGIEETQYF. CDR3 DNA: TGTGCCAGCAGCCAAGAGTGGGGGATTGAGGAGACCCAGTACTTC.

This clonotype has just a few counts. This sequence joins TRBV27 and TRBJ1-6; D is undetermined. This CDR3 is built from 14 residues. V was pared by 10 bases and J by 0 bases, with 10 bases between. Germline CDR1 reads MNHEY; CDR2 reads SMNVEV (reference sequence). The CDR3 loop is CATGSGSYNSPLHF. The CDR3 DNA reads TGTGCCACCGGGTCCGGCTCCTATAATTCACCCCTCCACTTT.

The J gene is TRBJ2-7, the V gene TRBV11-2; D might be TRBD2 (5 bases). CDR3 length: 14 residues. Germline lookup yields CDR1 SGHAT and CDR2 FQNNGV. The V end was cut by 4 bases, the J end by 2 bases, with 12 bases between. The DNA of the CDR3 is TGTGCCAGCAGCTCCGGGGTGTCCCCCTACGAGCAGTACTTC. Translated: CASSSGVSPYEQYF.

This clonotype has just a few counts. This rearrangement joins TRBV7-9 to TRBJ2-7; D is perhaps TRBD2 (5 bases). The germline V gene has CDR1 SEHNR and CDR2 FQNEAQ (reference sequence). V was pared by 4 bases and J by 3 bases, with 16 bases between. The CDR3 consists of 15 residues. The CDR3 spells CASSSPFQRDYEQYF. As DNA, the CDR3 is TGTGCCAGCAGCTCACCCTTCCAGAGGGACTACGAGCAGTACTTC. Full variable domain (outside the CDR3, taken from reference TRBV7-9 and TRBJ2-7): DTGVSQNPRHKITKRGQNVTFRCDPISEHNRLYWYRQTLGQGPEFLTYFQNEAQLEKSRLLSDRFSAERPKGSFSTLEIQRTEQGDSAMYLCASSSPFQRDYEQYFGPGTRLTVT.

This clonotype was found a few times. The CDR3 DNA is TGTGCCAGCGGTTGGGGACTGGGCCAGCCCCAGCATTTT. Translation gives CASGWGLGQPQHF. This chain uses TRBV27 with TRBJ1-5, with D possibly being TRBD1 (5 bases). This CDR3 has 13 amino acids. Trimming shortened V by 8 bases and J by 7 bases, and 15 bases separated the two germline ends. Looked up from germline, CDR1 is MNHEY and CDR2 is SMNVEV (reference sequence).

The chain links TRBV7-2 to TRBJ2-2, with 11 bases that match TRBD2. The CDR3 has 17 residues. Germline V lookup: CDR1 SGHTA, CDR2 FQGNSA. Losses at the gene ends were 5 bases for V and 4 bases for J; bases not matched to a gene: 9. The CDR3 sequence: CASSPNRLAGITGELFF. The CDR3 DNA follows: TGTGCCAGCAGCCCAAATCGACTAGCGGGAATCACCGGGGAGCTGTTTTTT.

The table lists this clonotype with a few counts. The V and J genes are TRBV4-1 and TRBJ2-2; 9 nucleotides align to TRBD1. The ends lost 4 bases at V and 0 bases at J; junction bases unmatched: 9. CDR3 size: 18 residues. The germline V gene has CDR1 MGHRA and CDR2 YSYEKL. In nucleotides, the CDR3 is TGCGCCAGCAGCCCGCTGGTGGGACAGGGACCGAACACCGGGGAGCTGTTTTTT. Encoded protein: CASSPLVGQGPNTGELFF.

This clonotype has only a few counts. The chain combines TRBV20-1 with TRBJ1-2; possible D gene TRBD1, 5 bases. This CDR3 comprises 14 residues. Germline CDR1 and CDR2: DFQATT and SNEGSKA (reference sequence). V lost 2 bases, J lost 4 bases, and 14 bases lay in between. CDR3 DNA: TGCAGTGCTAGAAGCGGCCTGGGGGGCTATGGCTACACCTTC. Protein: CSARSGLGGYGYTF.